What follows is one T cell receptor (beta chain) and its context. The sample belongs to a study of shared T cell receptors in the human thymus. Clones were read by immunoSEQ multiplex PCR, and TCRdb kept only the in-frame ones, dropping some. The sample holds roughly 700,000 clones, roughly 90% seen once. V shed 5 bases, J shed 5 bases, and the junction held 8 bases outside the gene matches. The CDR3 totals 18 residues. Per germline, CDR1 MNHEY and CDR2 SMNVEV (reference sequence). The sample was also reused in another study, on human thymus T cells.

The TCR originated in a boy younger than two with a congenital heart defect. Sequences were obtained from thymocytes. This sequence joins TRBV27 and TRBJ2-2; 16 bases agree with TRBD2. CDR3 bases: TGTGCCAGCAGTCCCCCGGGACTAGCGGGAGGGCGGACCGGGGAGCTGTTTTTT. Its translation is CASSPPGLAGGRTGELFF.